Included here is one T cell receptor (beta chain) sequence, with context. The antigen is not known. This sample was included in a study of shared clonotypes between healthy human individuals. The study's findings and limits: Limited genetic and exposure-history diversity came from having few donors. Among the subsets, naive ones generally showed larger estimated richness than memory ones. Non-shared clonotypes displayed generation probabilities falling below those of clonotypes present in all four donors.

V was shortened by 3 bases and J by 1 base, with 19 bases between the two germline ends. This CDR3 has 17 residues. CDR1 and CDR2 from the germline V gene are KGHSH and LQKENI. In the original analysis: ImmunoSEQ sequences covered only the junction and lacked quality scores; filtering therefore differed. TCRdb keeps only in-frame clones here, not all; method: immunoSEQ multiplex PCR. V and J calls and clone size are given by that table; D and trimming were obtained from the DNA. The top ten hold roughly 0.35% of the sample, which has under 1,900,000 clones, approximately 98.5% seen once. The V gene is TRBV18, the J gene TRBJ2-7; D unclear. This clonotype was obtained from a man younger than 40 in good health. The sequenced sample was naive CD4+ T cells sorted from blood. Subset meaning: CD45RA+ positively selected. The CDR3 DNA is TGTGCCAGCTCACCGTTAAGTGGGGTATTAGTTTCCTACGAGCAGTACTTC. Its translation: CASSPLSGVLVSYEQYF.